The 8 T cell receptor beta chains reported below all come from one sample, sequenced in a study of cytomegalovirus exposure and HLA in healthy donors. A multiplex PCR was run with 60 Vbeta primers and 13 Jbeta primers. Only in-frame clones appear in the TCRdb table, and some are missing; sequencing was by immunoSEQ multiplex PCR. The repertoire holds about 210,000 clones, with about four fifths as singletons. The sequencing sample was made of PBMCs. The receptor source for this set is a male donor in good health and CMV-seropositive.

The chain combines TRBV29-1 with TRBJ2-4, with D perhaps matching TRBD2 (5 bases). The germline CDR1 and CDR2 sequences are SQVTM and ANQGSEA. This CDR3 comprises 15 residues. The germline V and J ends were trimmed by 6 bases and 9 bases, with 24 bases remaining between them. CDR3 sequence reads: CSVSLPGGEQGIQYF. In DNA form, the CDR3 reads TGCAGCGTGTCTCTACCTGGAGGCGAGCAAGGCATTCAGTACTTC.

The J gene is TRBJ1-1, the V gene TRBV19; 10 bases align to TRBD1. The CDR3 has 15 residues. V lost 5 bases and J lost 3; bases outside the gene matches: 6. CDR1 LNHDA and CDR2 SQIVND come from the germline V gene (reference sequence). The DNA for the CDR3 is TGTGCCAGTAGTCCCGGGACAGGGGCACACACTGAAGCTTTCTTT. It specifies CASSPGTGAHTEAFF.

In DNA form, the CDR3 reads TGTGCCAGCAGCTTAGAACGGCAAGAGACCCAGTACTTC. It translates to CASSLERQETQYF. The chain couples TRBV7-2 to TRBJ2-5, with D unclear. The CDR3 spans 13 residues. The V gene lost 1 base and the J gene lost 2 bases, with 5 bases spanning the gap. Germline lookup yields CDR1 SGHTA and CDR2 FQGNSA.

The chain carries TRBV11-2 and TRBJ2-7; 8 positions agree with TRBD1. The trim removed 5 bases at V and 4 bases at J, leaving 10 bases unmatched. Germline loops: CDR1 SGHAT, CDR2 FQNNGV. This CDR3 spans 15 amino acids. The CDR3 loop is CASSALQGVEYEQYF. The DNA for the CDR3 is TGTGCCAGCAGCGCCTTACAGGGGGTGGAGTACGAGCAGTACTTC. The whole variable domain, filled in from reference TRBV11-2 and TRBJ2-7, reads EAGVAQSPRYKIIEKRQSVAFWCNPISGHATLYWYQQILGQGPKLLIQFQNNGVVDDSQLPKDRFSAERLKGVDSTLKIQPAKLEDSAVYLCASSALQGVEYEQYFGPGTRLTVT.

This rearrangement joins TRBV29-1 to TRBJ2-3; 9 nucleotides agree with TRBD2. The germline gives CDR1 SQVTM, CDR2 ANQGSEA. The J segment lost 2 bases and the V segment lost 6 bases, leaving 9 bases of the junction unmatched. The CDR3 covers 15 residues. The CDR3 spells CSVVIAGAITDTQYF. The CDR3 region has the DNA TGCAGCGTCGTCATAGCGGGGGCCATCACAGATACGCAGTATTTT.

V gene TRBV7-2 combines with J gene TRBJ1-1; no reliable D call. V was trimmed by 3 bases and J by 1 base, leaving 12 bases between them. The CDR3 is 15 residues long. Germline V gene sequence: CDR1 SGHTA, CDR2 FQGNSA. The CDR3 sequence is CASSFLGSQNTEAFF. The CDR3, as DNA: TGTGCCAGCAGCTTTTTGGGGAGCCAGAACACTGAAGCTTTCTTT.

This clone was detected only once. The chain carries TRBV28 and TRBJ2-2; 10 nucleotides agree with TRBD1. The CDR3 runs 15 residues. Looked up from germline, CDR1 is MDHEN and CDR2 is SYDVKM. Trimming took 6 bases from V and 7 from J; bases not matched to a gene: 8. In nucleotides, the CDR3 is TGTGCCAGCAGCCGACGGACAGGGGGAGTCGGGGAGCTGTTTTTT. This gives the protein CASSRRTGGVGELFF.

This clone was seen once. The chain has TRBV12-5 and TRBJ2-1; D uncertain. The CDR3 loop spans 11 amino acids. The germline V and J ends were trimmed by 6 bases and 4 bases, with 4 bases remaining between them. The germline V gene has CDR1 LGHNT and CDR2 FRNRAP. This CDR3 is CASGLYNEQFF. For the CDR3, the DNA is TGTGCTAGTGGACTTTACAATGAGCAGTTCTTC. The full variable domain, rest sourced from reference TRBV12-5 and TRBJ2-1, is DARVTQTPRHKVTEMGQEVTMRCQPILGHNTVFWYRQTMMQGLELLAYFRNRAPLDDSGMPKDRFSAEMPDATLATLKIQPSEPRDSAVYFCASGLYNEQFFGPGTRLTVL.